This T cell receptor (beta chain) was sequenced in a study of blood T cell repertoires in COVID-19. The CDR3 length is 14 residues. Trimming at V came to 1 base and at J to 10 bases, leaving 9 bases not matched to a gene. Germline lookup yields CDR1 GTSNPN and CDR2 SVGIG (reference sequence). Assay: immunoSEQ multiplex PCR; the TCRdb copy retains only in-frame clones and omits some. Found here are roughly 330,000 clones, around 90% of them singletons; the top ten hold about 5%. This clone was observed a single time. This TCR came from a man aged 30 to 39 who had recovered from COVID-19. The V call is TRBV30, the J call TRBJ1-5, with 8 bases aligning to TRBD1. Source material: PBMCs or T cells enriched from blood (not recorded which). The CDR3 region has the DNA TGTGCCTGGAGTGCCACAGGGGGGGTCGATCCCCAGCATTTT. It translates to CAWSATGGVDPQHF.